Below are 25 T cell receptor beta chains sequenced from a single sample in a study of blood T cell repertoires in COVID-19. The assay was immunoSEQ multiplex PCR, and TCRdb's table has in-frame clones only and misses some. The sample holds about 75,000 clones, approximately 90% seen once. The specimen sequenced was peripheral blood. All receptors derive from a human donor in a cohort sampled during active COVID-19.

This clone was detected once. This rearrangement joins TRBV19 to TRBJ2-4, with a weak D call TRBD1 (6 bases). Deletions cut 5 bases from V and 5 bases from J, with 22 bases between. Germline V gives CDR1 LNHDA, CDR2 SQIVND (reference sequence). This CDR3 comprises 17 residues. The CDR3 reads CASSSPDRTSSQNIQYF. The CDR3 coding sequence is TGTGCCAGTAGTTCCCCAGACAGGACCTCTAGCCAAAACATTCAGTACTTC.

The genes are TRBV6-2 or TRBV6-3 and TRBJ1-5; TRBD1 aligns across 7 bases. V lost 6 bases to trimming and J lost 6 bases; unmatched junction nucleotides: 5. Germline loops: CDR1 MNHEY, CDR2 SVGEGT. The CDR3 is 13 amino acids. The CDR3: CASSQAGGQPQHF. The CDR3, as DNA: TGTGCCAGCAGCCAGGCAGGGGGTCAGCCCCAGCATTTT.

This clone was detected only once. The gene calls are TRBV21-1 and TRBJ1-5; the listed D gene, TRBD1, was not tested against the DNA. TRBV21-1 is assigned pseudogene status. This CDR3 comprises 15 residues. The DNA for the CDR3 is TGTGCCAGCAGCAAACTCCGGACAGGATGGCAGCCCCAGCATTTT. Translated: CASSKLRTGWQPQHF.

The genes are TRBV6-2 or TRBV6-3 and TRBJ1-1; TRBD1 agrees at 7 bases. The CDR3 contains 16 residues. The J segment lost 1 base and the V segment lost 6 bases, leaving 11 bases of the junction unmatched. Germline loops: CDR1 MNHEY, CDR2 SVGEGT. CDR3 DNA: TGTGCCAGCAGCTCGGACAGGCCACCAGGGAACACTGAAGCTTTCTTT. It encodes CASSSDRPPGNTEAFF.

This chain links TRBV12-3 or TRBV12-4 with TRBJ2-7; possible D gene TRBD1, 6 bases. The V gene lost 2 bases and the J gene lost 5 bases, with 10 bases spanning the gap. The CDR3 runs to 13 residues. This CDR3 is CASSLRGNNEQYF. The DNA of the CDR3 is TGTGCCAGCAGTTTAAGGGGGAACAACGAGCAGTACTTC.

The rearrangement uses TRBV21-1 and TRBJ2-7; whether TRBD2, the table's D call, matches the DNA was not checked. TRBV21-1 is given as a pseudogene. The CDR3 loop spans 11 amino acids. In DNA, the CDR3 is TGTGCCAGCGCCGGGGGGCTCGAGCAGTACTTC. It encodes CASAGGLEQYF.

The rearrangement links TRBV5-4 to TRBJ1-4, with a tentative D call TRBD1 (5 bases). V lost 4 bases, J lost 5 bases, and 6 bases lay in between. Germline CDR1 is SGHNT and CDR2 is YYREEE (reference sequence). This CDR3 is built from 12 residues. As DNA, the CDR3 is TGTGCCAGCAGCGGGGGGAATGAAAAACTGTTTTTT. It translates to CASSGGNEKLFF.

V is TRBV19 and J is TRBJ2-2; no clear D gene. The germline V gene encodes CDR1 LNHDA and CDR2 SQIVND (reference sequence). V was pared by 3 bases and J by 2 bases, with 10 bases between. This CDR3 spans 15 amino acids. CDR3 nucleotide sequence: TGTGCCAGTAGTATGGAGTGGGTAAACACCGGGGAGCTGTTTTTT. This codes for CASSMEWVNTGELFF.

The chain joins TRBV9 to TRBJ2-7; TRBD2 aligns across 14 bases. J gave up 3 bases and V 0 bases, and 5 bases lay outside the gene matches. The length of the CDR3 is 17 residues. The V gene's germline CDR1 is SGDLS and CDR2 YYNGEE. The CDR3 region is CASSVGGLAGVIYEQYF. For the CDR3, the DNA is TGTGCCAGCAGCGTAGGGGGACTAGCGGGAGTGATCTACGAGCAGTACTTC.

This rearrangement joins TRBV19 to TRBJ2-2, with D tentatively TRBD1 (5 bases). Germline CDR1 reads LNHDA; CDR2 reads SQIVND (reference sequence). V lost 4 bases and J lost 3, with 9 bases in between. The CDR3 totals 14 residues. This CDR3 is CASSTQGYTGELFF. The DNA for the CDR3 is TGTGCCAGTAGTACTCAGGGTTACACCGGGGAGCTGTTTTTT.

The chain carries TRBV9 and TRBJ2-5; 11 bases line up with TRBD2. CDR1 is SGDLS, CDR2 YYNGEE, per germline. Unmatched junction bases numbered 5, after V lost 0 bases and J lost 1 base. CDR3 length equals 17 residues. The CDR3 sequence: CASSVEGLAARQETQYF. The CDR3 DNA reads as TGTGCCAGCAGCGTAGAGGGACTAGCGGCTCGCCAAGAGACCCAGTACTTC.

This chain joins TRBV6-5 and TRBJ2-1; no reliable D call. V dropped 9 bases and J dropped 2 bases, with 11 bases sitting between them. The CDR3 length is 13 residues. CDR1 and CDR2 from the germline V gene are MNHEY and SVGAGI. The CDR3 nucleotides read TGTGCCAGTTATGAACTTGCCTACAATGAGCAGTTCTTC. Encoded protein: CASYELAYNEQFF.

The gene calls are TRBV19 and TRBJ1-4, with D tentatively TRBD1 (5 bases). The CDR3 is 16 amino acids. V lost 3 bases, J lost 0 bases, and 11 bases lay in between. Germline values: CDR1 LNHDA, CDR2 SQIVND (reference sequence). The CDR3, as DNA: TGTGCCAGTAGTATCGCTAGGGGAACAACTAATGAAAAACTGTTTTTT. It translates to CASSIARGTTNEKLFF.

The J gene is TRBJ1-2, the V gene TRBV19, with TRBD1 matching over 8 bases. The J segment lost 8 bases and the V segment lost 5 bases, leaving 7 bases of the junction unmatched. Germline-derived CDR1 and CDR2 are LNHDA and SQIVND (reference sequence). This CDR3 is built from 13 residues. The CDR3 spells CASSEHRGVGYTF. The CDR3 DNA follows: TGTGCCAGTAGTGAACACAGGGGGGTCGGCTACACCTTC.

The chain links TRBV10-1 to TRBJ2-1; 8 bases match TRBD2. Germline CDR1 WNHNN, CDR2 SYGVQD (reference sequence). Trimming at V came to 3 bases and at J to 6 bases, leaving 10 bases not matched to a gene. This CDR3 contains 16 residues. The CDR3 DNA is TGCGCCAGCAGTGAAGCCGGGACTAGGCTGCTCAATGAGCAGTTCTTC. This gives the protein CASSEAGTRLLNEQFF.

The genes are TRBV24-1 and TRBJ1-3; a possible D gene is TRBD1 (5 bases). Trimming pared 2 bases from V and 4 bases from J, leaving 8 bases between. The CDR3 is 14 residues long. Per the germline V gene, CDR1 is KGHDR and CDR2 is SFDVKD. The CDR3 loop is CATSDSRAGNTIYF. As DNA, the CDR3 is TGTGCCACCAGTGATTCCAGGGCAGGAAACACCATATATTTT.

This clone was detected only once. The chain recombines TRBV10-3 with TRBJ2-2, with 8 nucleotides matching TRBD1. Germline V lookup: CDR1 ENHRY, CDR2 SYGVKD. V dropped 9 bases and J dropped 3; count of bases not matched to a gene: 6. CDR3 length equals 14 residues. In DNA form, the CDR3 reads TGTGCCATTCGACAGGGGCCCGACACCGGGGAGCTGTTTTTT. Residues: CAIRQGPDTGELFF.

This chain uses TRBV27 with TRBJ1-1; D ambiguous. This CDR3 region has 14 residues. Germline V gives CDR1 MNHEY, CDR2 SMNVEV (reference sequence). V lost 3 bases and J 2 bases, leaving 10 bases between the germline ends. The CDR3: CASSFRQVNTEAFF. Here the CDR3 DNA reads TGTGCCAGCAGTTTTCGGCAGGTAAACACTGAAGCTTTCTTT.

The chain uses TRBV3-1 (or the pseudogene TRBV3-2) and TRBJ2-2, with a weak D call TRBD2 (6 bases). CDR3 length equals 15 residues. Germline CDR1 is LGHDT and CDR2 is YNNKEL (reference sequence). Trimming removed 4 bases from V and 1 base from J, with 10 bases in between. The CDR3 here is CASSPGLMNTGELFF. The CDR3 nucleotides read TGTGCCAGCAGCCCAGGACTAATGAACACCGGGGAGCTGTTTTTT.

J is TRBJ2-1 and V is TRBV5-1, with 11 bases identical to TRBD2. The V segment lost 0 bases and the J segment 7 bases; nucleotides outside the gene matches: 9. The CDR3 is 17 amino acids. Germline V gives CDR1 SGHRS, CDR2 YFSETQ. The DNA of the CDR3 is TGCGCCAGCAGCTTGGCCCCCGTAGCGGGAGGGGGTAATGAGCAGTTCTTC. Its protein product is CASSLAPVAGGGNEQFF.

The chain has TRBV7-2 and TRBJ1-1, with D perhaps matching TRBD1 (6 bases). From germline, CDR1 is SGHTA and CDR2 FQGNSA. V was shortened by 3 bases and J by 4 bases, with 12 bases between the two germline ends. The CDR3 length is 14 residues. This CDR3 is CASSLGAGFTEAFF. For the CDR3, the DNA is TGTGCCAGCAGCTTGGGGGCTGGGTTCACTGAAGCTTTCTTT.

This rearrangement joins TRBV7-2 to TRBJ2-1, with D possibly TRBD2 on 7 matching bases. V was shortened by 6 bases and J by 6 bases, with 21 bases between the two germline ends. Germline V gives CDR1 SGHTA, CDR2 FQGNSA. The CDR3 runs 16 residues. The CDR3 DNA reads TGTGCCAGCAGGGAAGGGGGGGGCGGCTTTATCAATGAGCAGTTCTTC. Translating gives CASREGGGGFINEQFF.

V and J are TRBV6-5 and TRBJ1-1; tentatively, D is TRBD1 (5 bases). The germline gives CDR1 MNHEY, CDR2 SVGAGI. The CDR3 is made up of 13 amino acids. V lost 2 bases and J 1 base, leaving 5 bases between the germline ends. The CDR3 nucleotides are TGTGCCAGCAGTTACACAGGGAACACTGAAGCTTTCTTT. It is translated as CASSYTGNTEAFF.

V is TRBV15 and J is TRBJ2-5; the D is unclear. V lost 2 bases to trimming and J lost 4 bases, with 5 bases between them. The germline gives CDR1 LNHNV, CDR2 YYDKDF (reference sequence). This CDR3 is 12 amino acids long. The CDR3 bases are TGTGCCACCAGCAGACCTAGAGAGACCCAGTACTTC. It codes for CATSRPRETQYF.

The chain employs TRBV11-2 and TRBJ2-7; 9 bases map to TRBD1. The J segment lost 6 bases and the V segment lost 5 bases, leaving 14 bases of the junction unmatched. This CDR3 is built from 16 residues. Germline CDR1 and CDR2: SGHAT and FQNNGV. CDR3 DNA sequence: TGTGCCAGCAGCCCAATAAAGACAGGGGGTGCGGGCGAGCAGTACTTC. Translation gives CASSPIKTGGAGEQYF.